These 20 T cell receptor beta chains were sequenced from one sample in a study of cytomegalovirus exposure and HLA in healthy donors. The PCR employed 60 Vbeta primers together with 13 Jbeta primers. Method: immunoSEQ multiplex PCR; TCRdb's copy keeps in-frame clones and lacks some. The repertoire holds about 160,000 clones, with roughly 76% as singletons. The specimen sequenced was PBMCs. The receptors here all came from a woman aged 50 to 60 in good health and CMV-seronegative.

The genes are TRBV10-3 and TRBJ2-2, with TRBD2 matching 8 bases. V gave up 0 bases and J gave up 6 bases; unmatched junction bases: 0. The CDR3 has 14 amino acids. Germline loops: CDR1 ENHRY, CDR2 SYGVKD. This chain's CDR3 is CAISESGGAGELFF. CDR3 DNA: TGTGCCATCAGTGAGTCCGGGGGGGCCGGGGAGCTGTTTTTT.

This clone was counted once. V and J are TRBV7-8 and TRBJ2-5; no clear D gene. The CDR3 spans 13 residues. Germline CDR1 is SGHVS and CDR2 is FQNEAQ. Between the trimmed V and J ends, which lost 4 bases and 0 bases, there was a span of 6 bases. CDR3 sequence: CASSSANQETQYF. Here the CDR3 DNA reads TGTGCCAGCAGCTCCGCGAACCAAGAGACCCAGTACTTC.

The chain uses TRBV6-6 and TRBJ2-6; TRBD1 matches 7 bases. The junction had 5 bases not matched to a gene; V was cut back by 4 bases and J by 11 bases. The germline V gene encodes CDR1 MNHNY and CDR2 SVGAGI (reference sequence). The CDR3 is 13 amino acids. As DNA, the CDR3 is TGTGCCAGCAGTTCCAGTACAGGGGACGTCCTGACTTTC. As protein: CASSSSTGDVLTF.

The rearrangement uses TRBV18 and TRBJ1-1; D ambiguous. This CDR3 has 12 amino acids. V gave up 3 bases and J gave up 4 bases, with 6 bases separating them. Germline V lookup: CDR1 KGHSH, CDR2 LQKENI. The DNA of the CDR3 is TGTGCCAGCTCACCTCCAGTCACTGAAGCTTTCTTT. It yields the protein CASSPPVTEAFF.

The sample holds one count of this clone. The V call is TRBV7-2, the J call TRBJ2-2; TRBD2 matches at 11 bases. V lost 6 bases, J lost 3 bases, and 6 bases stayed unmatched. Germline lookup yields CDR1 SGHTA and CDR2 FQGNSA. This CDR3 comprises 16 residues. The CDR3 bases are TGTGCCAGCAGGCCGACTAGCGGGGAGTACACCGGGGAGCTGTTTTTT. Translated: CASRPTSGEYTGELFF.

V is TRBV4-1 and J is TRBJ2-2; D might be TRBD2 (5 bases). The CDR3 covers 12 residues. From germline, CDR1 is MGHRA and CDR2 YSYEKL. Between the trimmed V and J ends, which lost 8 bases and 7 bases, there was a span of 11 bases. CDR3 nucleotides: TGCGCCAGCCTCTCCGGGGACGGGGAGCTGTTTTTT. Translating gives CASLSGDGELFF.

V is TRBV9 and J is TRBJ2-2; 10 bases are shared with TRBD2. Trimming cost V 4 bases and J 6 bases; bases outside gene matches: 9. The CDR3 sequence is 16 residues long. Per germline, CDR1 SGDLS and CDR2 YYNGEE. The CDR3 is CASSQRTSGVAGELFF. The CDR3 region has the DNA TGTGCCAGCAGCCAACGAACTAGCGGGGTGGCCGGGGAGCTGTTTTTT.

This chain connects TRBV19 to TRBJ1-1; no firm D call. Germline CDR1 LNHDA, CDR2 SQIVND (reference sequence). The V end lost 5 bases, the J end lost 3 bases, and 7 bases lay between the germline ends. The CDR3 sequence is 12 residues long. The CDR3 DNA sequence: TGTGCCAGTAGTTCCGGGGACACTGAAGCTTTCTTT. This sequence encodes CASSSGDTEAFF. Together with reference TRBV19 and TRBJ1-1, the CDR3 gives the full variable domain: DGGITQSPKYLFRKEGQNVTLSCEQNLNHDAMYWYRQDPGQGLRLIYYSQIVNDFQKGDIAEGYSVSREKKESFPLTVTSAQKNPTAFYLCASSSGDTEAFFGQGTRLTVV.

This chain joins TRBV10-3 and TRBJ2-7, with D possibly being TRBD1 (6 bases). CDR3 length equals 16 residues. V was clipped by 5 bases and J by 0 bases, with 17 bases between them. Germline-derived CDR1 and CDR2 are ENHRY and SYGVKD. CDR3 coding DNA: TGTGCCATCAGTCGTTCCCGGGACACAAGCTCCTACGAGCAGTACTTC. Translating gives CAISRSRDTSSYEQYF.

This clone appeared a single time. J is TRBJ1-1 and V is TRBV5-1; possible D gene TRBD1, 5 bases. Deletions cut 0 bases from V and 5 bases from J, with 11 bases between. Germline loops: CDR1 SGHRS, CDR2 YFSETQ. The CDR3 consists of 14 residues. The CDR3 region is CASSLETVRTEAFF. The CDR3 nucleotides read TGCGCCAGCAGCTTGGAGACAGTGCGTACTGAAGCTTTCTTT.

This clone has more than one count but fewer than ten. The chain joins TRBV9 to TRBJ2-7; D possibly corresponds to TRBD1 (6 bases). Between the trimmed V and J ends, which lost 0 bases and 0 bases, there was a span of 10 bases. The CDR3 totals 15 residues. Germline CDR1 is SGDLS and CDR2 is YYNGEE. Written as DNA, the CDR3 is TGTGCCAGCAGCGTAGGAAGGGGGTTCTCCTACGAGCAGTACTTC. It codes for CASSVGRGFSYEQYF.

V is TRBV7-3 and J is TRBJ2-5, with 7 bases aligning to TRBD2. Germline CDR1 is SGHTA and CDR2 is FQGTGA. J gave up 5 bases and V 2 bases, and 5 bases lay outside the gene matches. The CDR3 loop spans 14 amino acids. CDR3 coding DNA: TGTGCCAGCAGCTTAGCGGGGGTAGGGGAGACCCAGTACTTC. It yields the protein CASSLAGVGETQYF.

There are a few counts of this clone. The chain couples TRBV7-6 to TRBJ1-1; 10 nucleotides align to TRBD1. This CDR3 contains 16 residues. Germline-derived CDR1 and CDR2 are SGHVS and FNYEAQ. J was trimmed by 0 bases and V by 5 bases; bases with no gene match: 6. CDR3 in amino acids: CASSQGQGIMNTEAFF. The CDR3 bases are TGTGCCAGCAGCCAGGGACAGGGGATAATGAACACTGAAGCTTTCTTT.

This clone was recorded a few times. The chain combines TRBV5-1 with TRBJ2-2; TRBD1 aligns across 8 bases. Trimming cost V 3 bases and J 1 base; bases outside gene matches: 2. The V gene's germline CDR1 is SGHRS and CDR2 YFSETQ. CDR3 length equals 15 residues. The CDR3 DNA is TGCGCCAGCAGCTCGGACAGGGTGAACACCGGGGAGCTGTTTTTT. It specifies CASSSDRVNTGELFF.

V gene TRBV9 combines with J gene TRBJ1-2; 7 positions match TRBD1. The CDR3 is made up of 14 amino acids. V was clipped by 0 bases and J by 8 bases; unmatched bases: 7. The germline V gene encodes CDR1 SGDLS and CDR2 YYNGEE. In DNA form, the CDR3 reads TGTGCCAGCAGCGTAGCCCTTGACAGGGAGGGCTACACCTTC. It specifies CASSVALDREGYTF. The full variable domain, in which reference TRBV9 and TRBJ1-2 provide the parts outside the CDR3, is DSGVTQTPKHLITATGQRVTLRCSPRSGDLSVYWYQQSLDQGLQFLIQYYNGEERAKGNILERFSAQQFPDLHSELNLSSLELGDSALYFCASSVALDREGYTFGSGTRLTVV.

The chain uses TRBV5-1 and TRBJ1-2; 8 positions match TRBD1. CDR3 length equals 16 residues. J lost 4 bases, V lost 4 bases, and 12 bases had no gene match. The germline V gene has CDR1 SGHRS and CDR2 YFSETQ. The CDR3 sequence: CASSPGQGLSSYGYTF. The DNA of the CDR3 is TGCGCCAGCAGCCCTGGACAGGGTCTCTCTAGCTATGGCTACACCTTC.

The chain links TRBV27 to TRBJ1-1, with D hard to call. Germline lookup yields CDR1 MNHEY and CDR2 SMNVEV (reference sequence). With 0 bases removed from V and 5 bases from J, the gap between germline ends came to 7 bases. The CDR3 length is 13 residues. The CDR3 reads CASSLSTGTEAFF. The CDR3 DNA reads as TGTGCCAGCAGTTTATCTACCGGGACTGAAGCTTTCTTT.

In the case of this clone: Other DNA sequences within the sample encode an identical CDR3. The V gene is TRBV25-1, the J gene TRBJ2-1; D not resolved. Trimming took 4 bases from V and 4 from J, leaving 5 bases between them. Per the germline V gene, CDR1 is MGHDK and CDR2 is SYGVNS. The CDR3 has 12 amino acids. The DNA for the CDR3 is TGTGCCAGCAGTGGCACATACAATGAGCAGTTCTTC. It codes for CASSGTYNEQFF.

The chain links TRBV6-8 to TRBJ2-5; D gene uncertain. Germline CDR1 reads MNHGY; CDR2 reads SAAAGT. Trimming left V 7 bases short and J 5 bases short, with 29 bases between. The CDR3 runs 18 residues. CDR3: CASINLLPIGYISETQYF. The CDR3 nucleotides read TGTGCCAGCATCAACCTCTTACCTATCGGTTATATCTCGGAGACCCAGTACTTC.

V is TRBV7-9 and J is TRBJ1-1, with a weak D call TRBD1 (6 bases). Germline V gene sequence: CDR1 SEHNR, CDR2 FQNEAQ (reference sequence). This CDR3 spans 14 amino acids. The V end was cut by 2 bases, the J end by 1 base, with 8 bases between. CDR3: CASSLLQGNTEAFF. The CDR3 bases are TGTGCCAGCAGCTTACTACAGGGGAACACTGAAGCTTTCTTT.